A selection of T cell receptor beta chains follows, all from one sample in a study of blood T cell repertoires in COVID-19. Measured with immunoSEQ multiplex PCR; TCRdb has only the in-frame clones, and not every one. The sample contains a few hundred thousand clones, about nine tenths of which appear only once. Sequencing was performed on PBMCs or T cells enriched from blood (not recorded which). These receptors were collected from a woman under 30 who had recovered from COVID-19. CDR3s include the opening cysteine and the closing phenylalanine or tryptophan. Fields, in order: clone size, V gene, J gene, D gene, CDR3 protein, CDR3 DNA. D genes are given only for firm matches. The listing skips clone size in some rows; elsewhere it reads once, few, many or a size class.

clone_size: .; v_call: TRBV10-1; j_call: TRBJ2-5; d_call: .; cdr3_aa: CASSDWDFRITYF; cdr3_nt: TGCGCCAGCAGTGATTGGGACTTCCGAATTACGTACTTC
clone_size: .; v_call: TRBV7-2; j_call: TRBJ1-1; d_call: .; cdr3_aa: CASSSLKRGSGTEAFF; cdr3_nt: TGTGCCAGCAGCTCCTTGAAGCGGGGTTCGGGCACTGAAGCTTTCTTT
clone_size: .; v_call: TRBV30; j_call: TRBJ1-1; d_call: .; cdr3_aa: CAWSGGRGTEAFF; cdr3_nt: TGTGCCTGGAGTGGGGGGCGCGGCACTGAAGCTTTCTTT
clone_size: once; v_call: TRBV24-1; j_call: TRBJ2-5; d_call: .; cdr3_aa: CATSDRAGNLETQYF; cdr3_nt: TGTGCCACCAGTGATCGGGCAGGGAATTTAGAGACCCAGTACTTC
clone_size: .; v_call: TRBV4-3; j_call: TRBJ1-1; d_call: .; cdr3_aa: CASRLEREAIEAFF; cdr3_nt: TGCGCCAGCCGTCTAGAGAGGGAGGCCATAGAAGCTTTCTTT
clone_size: .; v_call: TRBV28; j_call: TRBJ2-7; d_call: .; cdr3_aa: CASSFPLREQYF; cdr3_nt: TGTGCCAGCAGTTTTCCCCTTCGCGAGCAGTACTTC
clone_size: .; v_call: TRBV6-5; j_call: TRBJ2-3; d_call: .; cdr3_aa: CASSRTDRGTDTQYF; cdr3_nt: TGTGCCAGCAGTAGGACAGATAGGGGGACAGATACGCAGTATTTT
clone_size: .; v_call: TRBV18; j_call: TRBJ2-5; d_call: TRBD1; cdr3_aa: CASSPNTGVRETQYF; cdr3_nt: TGTGCCAGCTCACCAAATACAGGGGTCAGGGAGACCCAGTACTTC
clone_size: once; v_call: TRBV27; j_call: TRBJ2-5; d_call: TRBD1; cdr3_aa: CASTKDRGEVETQYF; cdr3_nt: TGTGCCAGCACCAAGGACAGGGGGGAAGTGGAGACCCAGTACTTC
clone_size: .; v_call: TRBV5-1; j_call: TRBJ2-5; d_call: TRBD1; cdr3_aa: CASSGTGGRETQYF; cdr3_nt: TGCGCCAGCAGCGGAACAGGGGGCCGAGAGACCCAGTACTTC
clone_size: few; v_call: TRBV5-1; j_call: TRBJ1-5; d_call: .; cdr3_aa: CASSWTDSNQPQHF; cdr3_nt: TGCGCCAGCAGCTGGACAGATAGCAATCAGCCCCAGCATTTT
clone_size: .; v_call: TRBV27; j_call: TRBJ2-7; d_call: TRBD2; cdr3_aa: CASSPRTSGRGSYEQYF; cdr3_nt: TGTGCCAGCAGTCCACGGACTAGCGGGAGGGGTAGCTACGAGCAGTACTTC
clone_size: .; v_call: TRBV19; j_call: TRBJ2-4; d_call: .; cdr3_aa: CASSIGSGVGIQYF; cdr3_nt: TGTGCCAGTAGTATCGGGTCAGGGGTCGGCATTCAGTACTTC
clone_size: .; v_call: TRBV28; j_call: TRBJ2-7; d_call: .; cdr3_aa: CASSWSAAAGMGF; cdr3_nt: TGTGCCAGCAGTTGGTCCGCCGCGGCGGGTATGGGTTTC
clone_size: .; v_call: TRBV7-2; j_call: TRBJ2-1; d_call: TRBD2; cdr3_aa: CASRVERDGYNEQFF; cdr3_nt: TGTGCCAGCAGGGTTGAGCGGGACGGCTACAATGAGCAGTTCTTC
clone_size: .; v_call: TRBV5-6; j_call: TRBJ1-2; d_call: TRBD1; cdr3_aa: CASSLGWTGDTNYGYTF; cdr3_nt: TGTGCCAGCAGCTTGGGGTGGACAGGCGATACTAACTATGGCTACACCTTC
clone_size: .; v_call: TRBV6-5; j_call: TRBJ2-1; d_call: TRBD2; cdr3_aa: CASSGSSGGYNEQFF; cdr3_nt: TGTGCCAGCAGCGGATCTAGCGGGGGTTACAATGAGCAGTTCTTC
clone_size: once; v_call: TRBV7-8; j_call: TRBJ1-6; d_call: .; cdr3_aa: CASSLGGREGSPLHF; cdr3_nt: TGTGCCAGCAGCTTAGGAGGCAGGGAGGGTTCACCCCTCCACTTT
clone_size: .; v_call: TRBV28; j_call: TRBJ1-2; d_call: .; cdr3_aa: CASKPYGGANYGYTF; cdr3_nt: TGTGCCAGCAAACCATATGGCGGAGCTAACTATGGCTACACCTTC
clone_size: .; v_call: TRBV6-1; j_call: TRBJ2-1; d_call: TRBD1; cdr3_aa: CASSAGQGGAGDLYNEQFF; cdr3_nt: TGTGCCAGCAGTGCCGGACAGGGGGGAGCGGGAGATCTCTACAATGAGCAGTTCTTC
clone_size: .; v_call: TRBV4-3; j_call: TRBJ1-1; d_call: .; cdr3_aa: CASSLQSKGGTEAFF; cdr3_nt: TGCGCCAGCAGCCTACAATCGAAAGGGGGAACTGAAGCTTTCTTT
clone_size: .; v_call: TRBV11-2; j_call: TRBJ1-1; d_call: TRBD1; cdr3_aa: CASSFPGGDRANTEAFF; cdr3_nt: TGTGCCAGCAGCTTCCCCGGGGGCGACAGGGCGAACACTGAAGCTTTCTTT
clone_size: few; v_call: TRBV2; j_call: TRBJ1-3; d_call: .; cdr3_aa: CASSEVRGSGNTIYF; cdr3_nt: TGTGCCAGCAGTGAGGTCCGAGGCTCTGGAAACACCATATATTTT
clone_size: .; v_call: TRBV5-6; j_call: TRBJ1-6; d_call: .; cdr3_aa: CASSSRQNYNSPLHF; cdr3_nt: TGTGCCAGCAGCTCCAGACAGAACTATAATTCACCCCTCCACTTT
clone_size: .; v_call: TRBV29-1; j_call: TRBJ1-1; d_call: .; cdr3_aa: CSAQGRGEAFF; cdr3_nt: TGCAGCGCCCAAGGGAGGGGTGAAGCTTTCTTT
clone_size: .; v_call: TRBV15; j_call: TRBJ2-7; d_call: TRBD1; cdr3_aa: CATSRPGQGAHEQYF; cdr3_nt: TGTGCCACCAGCAGGCCGGGACAGGGGGCCCACGAGCAGTACTTC
clone_size: .; v_call: TRBV18; j_call: TRBJ1-2; d_call: .; cdr3_aa: CASSPPGQPYGYTF; cdr3_nt: TGTGCCAGCTCACCACCGGGCCAGCCATATGGCTACACCTTC
clone_size: .; v_call: TRBV2; j_call: TRBJ1-1; d_call: TRBD1; cdr3_aa: CASSATGGITEAFF; cdr3_nt: TGTGCCAGCAGTGCGACAGGGGGAATTACTGAAGCTTTCTTT
clone_size: .; v_call: TRBV9; j_call: TRBJ1-3; d_call: TRBD1; cdr3_aa: CASSPLGTGRGNTIYF; cdr3_nt: TGTGCCAGCAGCCCATTAGGGACAGGGAGAGGAAACACCATATATTTT
clone_size: .; v_call: TRBV9; j_call: TRBJ1-2; d_call: .; cdr3_aa: CASSVGTGTGLLPTF; cdr3_nt: .
clone_size: .; v_call: TRBV20-1; j_call: TRBJ2-7; d_call: .; cdr3_aa: CSASDLEQYF; cdr3_nt: TGCAGTGCTAGTGATCTCGAGCAGTACTTC
clone_size: once; v_call: TRBV21-1; j_call: TRBJ1-6; d_call: .; cdr3_aa: CASSKSGQDINSPLHF; cdr3_nt: TGTGCCAGCAGCAAAAGCGGTCAGGATATTAATTCACCCCTCCACTTT